These 4 T cell receptor beta chains originate from one sample sequenced in a study of T cell responses to AZD1222 COVID-19 vaccine. Profiling relied on immunoSEQ multiplex PCR, and the TCRdb table lists in-frame clones only, not all of them. In the table there are some 170,000 clones, over 80% of which are singletons. The source material was peripheral blood, sampled 28 days after the second dose of the MenACWY control vaccine. The source is an adult who received the MenACWY meningococcal vaccine as a control.

The chain couples TRBV25-1 to TRBJ1-5, with D possibly matching TRBD1 (5 bases). This CDR3 has 13 residues. Trimming pared 3 bases from V and 5 bases from J, leaving 8 bases between. Per germline, CDR1 MGHDK and CDR2 SYGVNS. For the CDR3, the DNA is TGTGCCAGCAGTGAGGGGGACGATCAGCCCCAGCATTTT. The encoded protein is CASSEGDDQPQHF.

This chain connects TRBV28 to TRBJ2-1, with TRBD2 matching 7 bases. J lost 10 bases, V lost 7 bases, and 13 bases had no gene match. The CDR3 runs 14 residues. The germline V gene has CDR1 MDHEN and CDR2 SYDVKM. CDR3 coding DNA: TGTGCCAGCACCCGTGGCGGGAGCTCTGAGGAGCAGTTCTTC. Translated, it gives CASTRGGSSEEQFF.

V gene TRBV28 combines with J gene TRBJ1-5; D might be TRBD1 (5 bases). This CDR3 region has 16 residues. Germline loops: CDR1 MDHEN, CDR2 SYDVKM. Trimming took off 6 bases at V and 3 bases at J, with 18 bases between the two ends. This chain's CDR3 is CASRPYLGGDNQPQHF. For the CDR3, the DNA is TGTGCCAGCAGACCGTACCTGGGGGGGGACAATCAGCCCCAGCATTTT. Full variable domain (remainder filled in from reference TRBV28 and TRBJ1-5): DVKVTQSSRYLVKRTGEKVFLECVQDMDHENMFWYRQDPGLGLRLIYFSYDVKMKEKGDIPEGYSVSREKKERFSLILESASTNQTSMYLCASRPYLGGDNQPQHFGDGTRLSIL.

The chain links TRBV19 to TRBJ1-3, with no clear D. Trimming cost V 8 bases and J 0 bases, with 8 bases left between them. The length of the CDR3 is 13 residues. CDR1 and CDR2 from the germline V gene are LNHDA and SQIVND (reference sequence). DNA of the CDR3: TGTGCCAGTGGGAAAGACTCTGGAAACACCATATATTTT. It is translated as CASGKDSGNTIYF.